This T cell receptor beta chain was found in a study of CD4 T cells in relation to SARS-CoV-2 and coronaviruses. Study summary: TCR beta CDR3s were sequenced after roughly 10-day antigen culture of PBMCs.

Clones were sequenced by immunoSEQ multiplex PCR, and TCRdb holds only the in-frame ones, with some missing. The sample contains over 15,000 clones, around 77% of which appear only once. This clone occurred a few times. Its antigen is not identified. CD4+ T cells from unexposed donors were obtained before the COVID-19 pandemic (2011-2018). Isolation of CD4+ T cells took place after about 9 days in culture. After removal of 0 bases from V and 5 bases from J, the junction contained 3 bases not matched to a gene. Germline loops: CDR1 SGHTA, CDR2 FQGTGA. This CDR3 is built from 15 residues. The source of this sequence is a human donor in good health. The V and J genes are TRBV7-3 and TRBJ2-2; 7 bases are shared with TRBD1. Sequenced input: CD4+ T cells from PBMCs, cultured in vitro. CDR3 amino acids: CASSLTGGSTGELFF. As DNA, the CDR3 is TGTGCCAGCAGCTTAACAGGGGGCAGTACCGGGGAGCTGTTTTTT.